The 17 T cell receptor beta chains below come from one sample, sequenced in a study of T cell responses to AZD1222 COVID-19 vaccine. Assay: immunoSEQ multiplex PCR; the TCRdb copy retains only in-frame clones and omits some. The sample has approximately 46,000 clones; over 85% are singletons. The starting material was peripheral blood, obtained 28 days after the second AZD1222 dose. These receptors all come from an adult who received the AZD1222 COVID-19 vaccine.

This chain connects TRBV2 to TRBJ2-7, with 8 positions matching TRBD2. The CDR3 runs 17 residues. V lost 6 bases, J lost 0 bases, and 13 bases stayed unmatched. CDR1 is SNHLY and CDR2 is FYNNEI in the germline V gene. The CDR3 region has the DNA TGTGCCAGCAGGCCTACCTCGGGCGGGAGGACCTCCTACGAGCAGTACTTC. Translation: CASRPTSGGRTSYEQYF.

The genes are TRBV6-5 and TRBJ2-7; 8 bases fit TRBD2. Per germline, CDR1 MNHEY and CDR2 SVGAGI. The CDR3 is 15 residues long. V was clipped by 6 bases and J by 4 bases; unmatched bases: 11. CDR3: CASRLGAGDGYEQYF. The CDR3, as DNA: TGTGCCAGCAGACTCGGAGCGGGAGATGGATACGAGCAGTACTTC.

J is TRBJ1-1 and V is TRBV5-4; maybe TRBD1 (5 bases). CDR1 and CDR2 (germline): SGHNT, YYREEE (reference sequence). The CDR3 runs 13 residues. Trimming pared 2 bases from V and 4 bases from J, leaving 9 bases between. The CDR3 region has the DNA TGTGCCAGCAGCTTAAGGGGCCGCACTGAAGCTTTCTTT. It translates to CASSLRGRTEAFF.

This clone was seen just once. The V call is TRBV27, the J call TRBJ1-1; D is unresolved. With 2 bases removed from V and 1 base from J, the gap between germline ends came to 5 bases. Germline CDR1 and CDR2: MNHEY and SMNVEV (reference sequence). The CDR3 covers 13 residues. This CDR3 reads CASSLDRNTEAFF. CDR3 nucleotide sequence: TGTGCCAGCAGTTTAGATCGGAACACTGAAGCTTTCTTT.

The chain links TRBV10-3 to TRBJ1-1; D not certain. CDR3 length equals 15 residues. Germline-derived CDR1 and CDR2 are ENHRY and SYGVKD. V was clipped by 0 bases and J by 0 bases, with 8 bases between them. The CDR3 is CAISESAGMNTEAFF. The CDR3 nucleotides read TGTGCCATCAGTGAGTCGGCGGGGATGAACACTGAAGCTTTCTTT.

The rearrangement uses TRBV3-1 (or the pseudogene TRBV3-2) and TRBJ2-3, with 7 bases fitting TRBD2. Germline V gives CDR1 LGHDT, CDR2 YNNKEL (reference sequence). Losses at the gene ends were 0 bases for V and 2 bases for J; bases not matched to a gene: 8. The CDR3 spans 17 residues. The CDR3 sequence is CASSQESRDYDTDTQYF. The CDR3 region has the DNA TGTGCCAGCAGCCAAGAGTCCCGGGACTATGACACAGATACGCAGTATTTT.

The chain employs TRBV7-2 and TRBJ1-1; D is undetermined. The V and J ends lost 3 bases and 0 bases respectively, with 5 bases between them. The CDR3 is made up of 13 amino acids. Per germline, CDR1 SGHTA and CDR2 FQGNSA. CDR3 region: CASSFRLNTEAFF. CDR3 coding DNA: TGTGCCAGCAGCTTCAGGTTGAACACTGAAGCTTTCTTT. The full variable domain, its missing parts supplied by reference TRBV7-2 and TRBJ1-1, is GAGVSQSPSNKVTEKGKDVELRCDPISGHTALYWYRQSLGQGLEFLIYFQGNSAPDKSGLPSDRFSAERTGGSVSTLTIQRTQQEDSAVYLCASSFRLNTEAFFGQGTRLTVV.

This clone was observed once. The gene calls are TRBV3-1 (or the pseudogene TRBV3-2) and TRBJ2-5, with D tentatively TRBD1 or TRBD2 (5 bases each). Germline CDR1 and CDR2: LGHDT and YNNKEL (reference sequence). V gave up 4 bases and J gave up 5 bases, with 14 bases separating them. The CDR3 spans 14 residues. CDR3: CASSLWGNVETQYF. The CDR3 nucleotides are TGTGCCAGCAGCCTGTGGGGGAACGTGGAGACCCAGTACTTC.

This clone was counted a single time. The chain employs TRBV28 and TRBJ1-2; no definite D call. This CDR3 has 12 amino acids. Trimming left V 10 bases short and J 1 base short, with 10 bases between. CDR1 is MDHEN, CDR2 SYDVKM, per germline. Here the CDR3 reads CAIQIYNYGYTF. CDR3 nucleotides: TGTGCCATCCAGATTTATAACTATGGCTACACCTTC.

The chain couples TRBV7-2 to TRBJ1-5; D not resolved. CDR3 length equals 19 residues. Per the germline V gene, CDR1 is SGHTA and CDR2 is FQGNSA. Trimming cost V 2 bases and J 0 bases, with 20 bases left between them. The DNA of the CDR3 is TGTGCCAGCAGCTTAAGTCGGACCCTACTCCGGGGTAGCAATCAGCCCCAGCATTTT. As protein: CASSLSRTLLRGSNQPQHF.

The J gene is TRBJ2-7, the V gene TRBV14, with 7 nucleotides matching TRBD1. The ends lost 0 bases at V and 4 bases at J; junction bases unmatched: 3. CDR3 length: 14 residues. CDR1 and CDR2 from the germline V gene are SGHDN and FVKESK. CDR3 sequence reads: CASSQDQQGYEQYF. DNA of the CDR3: TGTGCCAGCAGCCAAGATCAACAGGGGTACGAGCAGTACTTC.

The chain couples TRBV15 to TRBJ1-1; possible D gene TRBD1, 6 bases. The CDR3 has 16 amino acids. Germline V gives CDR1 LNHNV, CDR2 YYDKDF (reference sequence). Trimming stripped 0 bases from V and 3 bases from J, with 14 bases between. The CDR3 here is CATSRDPAGVDTEAFF. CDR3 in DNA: TGTGCCACCAGCAGAGATCCCGCAGGGGTGGACACTGAAGCTTTCTTT.

CDR3 protein: CASRAQLSSYNEQFF. In DNA form, the CDR3 reads TGTGCCAGCAGGGCACAATTGAGCTCCTACAATGAGCAGTTCTTC. The chain is built from TRBV2 and TRBJ2-1; no clear D gene. Germline V CDR1 and CDR2: SNHLY, FYNNEI. The CDR3 spans 15 residues. The germline V and J ends were trimmed by 6 bases and 0 bases, with 12 bases remaining between them. Filled out from reference TRBV2 and TRBJ2-1, the complete variable domain reads EPEVTQTPSHQVTQMGQEVILRCVPISNHLYFYWYRQILGQKVEFLVSFYNNEISEKSEIFDDQFSVERPDGSNFTLKIRSTKLEDSAMYFCASRAQLSSYNEQFFGPGTRLTVL.

The CDR3 DNA follows: TGTGCCAGTAGTATGCCTTCGGACAGGGTTGATCAGCCCCAGCATTTT. This codes for CASSMPSDRVDQPQHF. The chain recombines TRBV19 with TRBJ1-5; TRBD1 agrees at 8 bases. J gave up 5 bases and V 3 bases, and 9 bases lay outside the gene matches. The CDR3 covers 16 residues. Germline lookup yields CDR1 LNHDA and CDR2 SQIVND (reference sequence).

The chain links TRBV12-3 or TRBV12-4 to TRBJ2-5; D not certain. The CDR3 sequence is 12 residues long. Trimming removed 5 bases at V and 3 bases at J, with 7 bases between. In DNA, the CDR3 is TGTGCCAGCAGTAGTGGGGAAGAGACCCAGTACTTC. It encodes CASSSGEETQYF.

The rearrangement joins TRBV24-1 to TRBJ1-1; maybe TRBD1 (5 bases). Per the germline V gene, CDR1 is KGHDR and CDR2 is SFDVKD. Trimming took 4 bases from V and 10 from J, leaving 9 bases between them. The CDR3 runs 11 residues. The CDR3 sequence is CATSDGTRAFF. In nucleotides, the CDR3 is TGTGCCACCAGTGACGGGACGCGAGCTTTCTTT.

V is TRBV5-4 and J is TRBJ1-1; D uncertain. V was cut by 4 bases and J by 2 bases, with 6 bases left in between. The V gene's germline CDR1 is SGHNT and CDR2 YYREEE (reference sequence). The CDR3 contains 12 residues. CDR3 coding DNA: TGTGCCAGCAGCCTTCATAACACTGAAGCTTTCTTT. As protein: CASSLHNTEAFF.